These 31 T cell receptor beta chains were all obtained from the same sample, sequenced in a study of blood T cell repertoires in COVID-19. Using immunoSEQ multiplex PCR, the repertoire was profiled, and TCRdb retains in-frame clones only, with some absent. The table lists about 77,000 clones, approximately 89% of them singletons. Specimen: peripheral blood. The receptors originated from a woman at least 80 years old with acute or convalescent COVID-19.

The chain's CDR3 is CASSPRGTNTDTQYF. CDR3 in DNA: TGCGCCAGCAGTCCCCGCGGGACTAACACAGATACGCAGTATTTT. The chain links TRBV10-1 to TRBJ2-3; TRBD2 aligns across 7 bases. V dropped 5 bases and J dropped 2; count of bases not matched to a gene: 7. CDR3 size: 15 residues. Germline V CDR1 and CDR2: WNHNN, SYGVQD (reference sequence).

The V call is TRBV21-1, the J call TRBJ1-3; TRBD1, the D gene given by the table, was not confirmed from the DNA. TRBV21-1 is assigned pseudogene status. The CDR3 spans 19 residues. Here the CDR3 reads CASSKAGDRVFSTGNTIYF. Here the CDR3 DNA reads TGTGCCAGCAGCAAAGCAGGGGACAGGGTGTTCAGCACGGGAAACACCATATATTTT.

This chain links TRBV7-2 with TRBJ2-2; perhaps TRBD2 as D (6 bases). Per germline, CDR1 SGHTA and CDR2 FQGNSA. This CDR3 has 15 residues. Trimming cost V 1 base and J 1 base, with 7 bases left between them. Here the CDR3 reads CASSLVGGNTGELFF. In DNA, the CDR3 is TGTGCCAGCAGCTTAGTCGGGGGGAACACCGGGGAGCTGTTTTTT.

V is TRBV6-2 or TRBV6-3 and J is TRBJ2-2, with 7 bases fitting TRBD1. The CDR3 is 16 amino acids. The J segment lost 2 bases and the V segment lost 4 bases, leaving 7 bases of the junction unmatched. Per the germline V gene, CDR1 is MNHEY and CDR2 is SVGEGT. The CDR3 region is CASSFAGQVNTGELFF. The CDR3 DNA follows: TGTGCCAGCAGTTTTGCCGGACAGGTTAACACCGGGGAGCTGTTTTTT.

The chain couples TRBV19 to TRBJ1-1, with D perhaps matching TRBD1 (5 bases). Trimming shortened V by 6 bases and J by 4 bases, and 24 bases separated the two germline ends. This CDR3 region has 17 residues. Germline V lookup: CDR1 LNHDA, CDR2 SQIVND (reference sequence). The CDR3 region is CASSPRRTGMGLTEAFF. As DNA, the CDR3 is TGTGCCAGTAGCCCCCGGAGGACGGGGATGGGACTCACTGAAGCTTTCTTT.

This clone was observed a single time. The chain carries TRBV21-1 and TRBJ2-7; TRBD2 is the table's D call and was not checked against the DNA. TRBV21-1 is annotated as a pseudogene. The CDR3 covers 16 residues. The CDR3 protein is CASSKDTAGVAYEQYF. The CDR3 DNA follows: TGTGCCAGCAGCAAAGATACAGCGGGAGTGGCCTACGAGCAGTACTTC.

The gene calls are TRBV7-8 and TRBJ1-2; TRBD1 is a possible D gene (6 bases). CDR1 is SGHVS and CDR2 is FQNEAQ in the germline V gene. This CDR3 contains 12 residues. V lost 5 bases and J lost 8, with 12 bases in between. CDR3 amino acids: CASSIGQSGYTF. CDR3 bases: TGTGCCAGCAGCATCGGACAGTCGGGCTACACCTTC.

This sequence joins TRBV6-1 and TRBJ1-2, with D perhaps TRBD1 (5 bases). The CDR3 totals 14 residues. V lost 0 bases and J lost 6, with 11 bases in between. CDR1 is MNHNS, CDR2 SASEGT, per germline. CDR3: CASSEALSGNGYTF. In nucleotides, the CDR3 is TGTGCCAGCAGTGAAGCCTTGTCAGGGAATGGCTACACCTTC.

This chain uses TRBV19 with TRBJ2-1; 10 bases map to TRBD2. CDR1 LNHDA and CDR2 SQIVND come from the germline V gene (reference sequence). The CDR3 length is 15 residues. Trimming at V came to 1 base and at J to 6 bases, leaving 3 bases not matched to a gene. CDR3: CASSIVAGGPNEQFF. In DNA, the CDR3 is TGTGCCAGTAGTATAGTAGCGGGGGGACCCAATGAGCAGTTCTTC.

This clone was picked up one time. For the CDR3, the DNA is TGCGCCTCCCGGGTGGGGGGGGGCCCTTTAGGTCACCACGAGCAGTACTTC. It encodes CASRVGGGPLGHHEQYF. The chain couples TRBV5-1 to TRBJ2-7; possibly TRBD2 for D (7 bases). The CDR3 loop spans 17 amino acids. With 10 bases removed from V and 5 bases from J, the gap between germline ends came to 31 bases. The germline V gene has CDR1 SGHRS and CDR2 YFSETQ.

The J gene is TRBJ1-5, the V gene TRBV6-6; 7 bases are a match to TRBD1. Germline V CDR1 and CDR2: MNHNY, SVGAGI (reference sequence). The CDR3 has 15 residues. Unmatched junction bases numbered 7, after V lost 5 bases and J lost 3 bases. In DNA, the CDR3 is TGTGCCAGCAGTCAAGGGACAGCTCCCAATCAGCCCCAGCATTTT. Translation: CASSQGTAPNQPQHF.

The rearrangement joins TRBV23-1 to TRBJ1-2; 9 nucleotides line up with TRBD1. TRBV23-1 belongs to the ORF category, with a function that is uncertain. The CDR3 has 16 residues. The ends lost 3 bases at V and 4 bases at J; junction bases unmatched: 9. The CDR3 reads CASSHPDRGQGYGYTF. Written as DNA, the CDR3 is TGCGCCAGCAGTCACCCGGACAGGGGACAAGGCTATGGCTACACCTTC.

This clone showed up just a few times. The rearrangement links TRBV10-3 to TRBJ2-3, with D possibly matching TRBD2 (5 bases). V lost 4 bases to trimming and J lost 0 bases, with 11 bases between them. The CDR3 extends over 15 amino acids. Germline values: CDR1 ENHRY, CDR2 SYGVKD. This chain's CDR3 is CAISASGKSTDTQYF. The CDR3 nucleotides read TGTGCCATCAGTGCCAGCGGCAAGAGCACAGATACGCAGTATTTT.

J is TRBJ1-6 and V is TRBV5-5, with TRBD1 identical over 10 bases. From germline, CDR1 is SGHKS and CDR2 YYEKEE (reference sequence). J was trimmed by 10 bases and V by 5 bases; bases with no gene match: 9. CDR3 length equals 15 residues. The CDR3 DNA sequence: TGTGCCAGCAGATCTACCGGGACAGGGGTATCACCCCTCCACTTT. Translation: CASRSTGTGVSPLHF.

The chain couples TRBV6-5 to TRBJ1-1; D gene uncertain. Trimming left V 5 bases short and J 3 bases short, with 16 bases between. Germline V gene sequence: CDR1 MNHEY, CDR2 SVGAGI. This CDR3 spans 15 amino acids. CDR3 coding DNA: TGTGCCAGCAGTATAATACTCCTCCCTGACACTGAAGCTTTCTTT. This sequence encodes CASSIILLPDTEAFF.

The chain's CDR3 is CASSVSGGANQPQHF. CDR3 in DNA: TGTGCCAGCAGCGTCTCTGGGGGGGCGAATCAGCCCCAGCATTTT. The V gene is TRBV7-2, the J gene TRBJ1-5; possibly TRBD1 for D (6 bases). The CDR3 runs to 15 residues. Trimming shortened V by 5 bases and J by 4 bases, and 15 bases separated the two germline ends. CDR1 is SGHTA, CDR2 FQGNSA, per germline.

Here the CDR3 reads CASSTQGRVYEQYF. CDR3 bases: TGTGCCAGTAGTACCCAGGGCAGGGTCTACGAGCAGTACTTC. The chain links TRBV19 to TRBJ2-7, with TRBD1 as a possible D gene (5 bases). Looked up from germline, CDR1 is LNHDA and CDR2 is SQIVND (reference sequence). The V end lost 4 bases, the J end lost 3 bases, and 13 bases lay between the germline ends. CDR3 length: 14 residues. The full variable domain, rest sourced from reference TRBV19 and TRBJ2-7, is DGGITQSPKYLFRKEGQNVTLSCEQNLNHDAMYWYRQDPGQGLRLIYYSQIVNDFQKGDIAEGYSVSREKKESFPLTVTSAQKNPTAFYLCASSTQGRVYEQYFGPGTRLTVT.

The chain is built from TRBV27 and TRBJ1-1; unclear D gene. This CDR3 region has 13 residues. CDR1 is MNHEY, CDR2 SMNVEV, per germline (reference sequence). Trimming pared 6 bases from V and 6 bases from J, leaving 14 bases between. CDR3 nucleotides: TGTGCCAGCAGGCAACAGTCTTTGGCTGAAGCTTTCTTT. It codes for CASRQQSLAEAFF.

The chain carries TRBV10-3 and TRBJ2-1, with D uncertain. V was trimmed by 3 bases and J by 0 bases, leaving 15 bases between them. The CDR3 spans 17 residues. Germline values: CDR1 ENHRY, CDR2 SYGVKD. This CDR3 is CAISDPWRPSSYNEQFF. The CDR3, as DNA: TGTGCCATCAGTGACCCGTGGCGGCCAAGCTCCTACAATGAGCAGTTCTTC.

The J gene is TRBJ2-1, the V gene TRBV10-3; TRBD2 agrees at 13 bases. Trimming took 5 bases from V and 6 from J; bases not matched to a gene: 1. In germline, CDR1 is ENHRY, CDR2 SYGVKD. This CDR3 comprises 14 residues. The CDR3 here is CAISTSGGGNEQFF. The CDR3 region has the DNA TGTGCCATCAGTACTAGCGGGGGGGGCAATGAGCAGTTCTTC.

This chain links TRBV19 with TRBJ1-5; D not resolved. Trimming shortened V by 8 bases and J by 0 bases, and 11 bases separated the two germline ends. The V gene's germline CDR1 is LNHDA and CDR2 SQIVND (reference sequence). The CDR3 covers 14 residues. The CDR3 spells CASSRLNSNQPQHF. DNA of the CDR3: TGTGCCAGTTCGAGATTGAATAGCAATCAGCCCCAGCATTTT.

The CDR3 DNA sequence: TGTGCCAGTAGTACCCAGGGGGCGCCGGGCACAGATACGCAGTATTTT. It codes for CASSTQGAPGTDTQYF. The gene calls are TRBV19 and TRBJ2-3, with TRBD1 matching 8 bases. The V gene's germline CDR1 is LNHDA and CDR2 SQIVND (reference sequence). The CDR3 runs to 16 residues. J was trimmed by 1 base and V by 4 bases; bases with no gene match: 7.

The V gene is TRBV9, the J gene TRBJ1-1; D not resolved. Germline values: CDR1 SGDLS, CDR2 YYNGEE. The V end was cut by 0 bases, the J end by 4 bases, with 10 bases between. The CDR3 length is 14 residues. CDR3 amino acids: CASSVGPQITEAFF. The CDR3 DNA follows: TGTGCCAGCAGCGTAGGGCCACAAATCACTGAAGCTTTCTTT. Variable domain in full (rest from reference TRBV9 and TRBJ1-1): DSGVTQTPKHLITATGQRVTLRCSPRSGDLSVYWYQQSLDQGLQFLIQYYNGEERAKGNILERFSAQQFPDLHSELNLSSLELGDSALYFCASSVGPQITEAFFGQGTRLTVV.

This chain uses TRBV30 with TRBJ2-7, with TRBD2 identical over 12 bases. This CDR3 contains 15 residues. CDR1 and CDR2 from the germline V gene are GTSNPN and SVGIG (reference sequence). V gave up 3 bases and J gave up 0 bases; unmatched junction bases: 3. The CDR3 nucleotides read TGTGCCTGGAGGGGGACTAGCGGGTTCTCCTACGAGCAGTACTTC. Translated, it gives CAWRGTSGFSYEQYF.

This clone was seen only once. Germline and junction disagree at one end, which may indicate a read error. The chain couples TRBV30 to TRBJ2-3, with 8 nucleotides matching TRBD1. The CDR3 sequence is 13 residues long. CDR1 and CDR2 from the germline V gene are GTSNPN and SVGIG (reference sequence). CDR3 DNA sequence: TGTGCCGTTGAACAGGGGGGCACAAATACGCAGTATTTT. This sequence encodes CAVEQGGTNTQYF.

V gene TRBV21-1 combines with J gene TRBJ2-7; the table's D gene call, TRBD2, was not cross checked with the DNA. TRBV21-1 is reported as a pseudogene. CDR3 length equals 20 residues. The CDR3 region has the DNA TGTGCCAGCAGCAAATGTGGCTTCCCGGCCGCCGCACTAGCGCCCTACGAGCAGTACTTC. Translating gives CASSKCGFPAAALAPYEQYF.

This sequence joins TRBV18 and TRBJ2-2; TRBD2 might be the D (5 bases). Per the germline V gene, CDR1 is KGHSH and CDR2 is LQKENI. The V and J ends lost 3 bases and 4 bases respectively, with 15 bases between them. This CDR3 comprises 16 residues. The CDR3 sequence is CASSPVRGRGTGELFF. The CDR3 coding sequence is TGTGCCAGCTCACCGGTTAGAGGTCGGGGCACCGGGGAGCTGTTTTTT.

This rearrangement joins TRBV11-3 to TRBJ2-5, with D perhaps matching TRBD2 (5 bases). CDR1 SGHNT and CDR2 YENEEA come from the germline V gene. The CDR3 consists of 13 residues. With 5 bases removed from V and 2 bases from J, the gap between germline ends came to 9 bases. CDR3 in amino acids: CASSPPGQETQYF. CDR3 nucleotides: TGTGCCAGCAGCCCCCCGGGGCAAGAGACCCAGTACTTC.

The chain employs TRBV19 and TRBJ1-5, with 8 bases aligning to TRBD1. V lost 6 bases, J lost 0 bases, and 4 bases stayed unmatched. CDR1 LNHDA and CDR2 SQIVND come from the germline V gene (reference sequence). This CDR3 contains 15 residues. Written as DNA, the CDR3 is TGTGCCAGTAGGGACAGGGAGAGTAGCAATCAGCCCCAGCATTTT. It is translated as CASRDRESSNQPQHF.

V usage is TRBV5-1 and J usage is TRBJ2-5; 10 nucleotides align to TRBD2. Germline loops: CDR1 SGHRS, CDR2 YFSETQ. The CDR3 is 17 amino acids. J was trimmed by 3 bases and V by 0 bases; bases with no gene match: 8. The CDR3 sequence is CASSLAGGSGGEETQYF. The CDR3 region has the DNA TGCGCCAGCAGCTTGGCTGGAGGCAGCGGGGGGGAAGAGACCCAGTACTTC.

Here the CDR3 reads CASSLTGGHETQYF. The CDR3 nucleotides read TGTGCCAGCAGCTTGACAGGGGGACACGAGACCCAGTACTTC. The chain recombines TRBV7-9 with TRBJ2-5; TRBD1 matches at 9 bases. This CDR3 has 14 amino acids. V was pared by 3 bases and J by 5 bases, with 4 bases of the junction left unmatched. CDR1 SEHNR and CDR2 FQNEAQ come from the germline V gene (reference sequence).